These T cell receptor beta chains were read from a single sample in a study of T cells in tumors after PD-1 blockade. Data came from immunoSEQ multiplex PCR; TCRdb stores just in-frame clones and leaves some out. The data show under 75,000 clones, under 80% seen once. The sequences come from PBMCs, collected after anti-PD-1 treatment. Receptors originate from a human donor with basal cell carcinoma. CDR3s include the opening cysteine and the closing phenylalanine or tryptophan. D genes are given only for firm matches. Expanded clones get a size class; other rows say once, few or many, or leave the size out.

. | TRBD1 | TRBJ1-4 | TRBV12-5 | TGTGCTAGTGCTCCAGGGGGAGGCGAAAAACTGTTTTTT | CASAPGGGEKLFF
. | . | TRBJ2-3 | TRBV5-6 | TGTGCCAGCAGCCCCCCACTCTTGGGTACGCAGTATTTT | CASSPPLLGTQYF
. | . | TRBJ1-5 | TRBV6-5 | TGTGCCAGCAGTCCCGCCAGGGCCAGCAATCAGCCCCAGCATTTT | CASSPARASNQPQHF
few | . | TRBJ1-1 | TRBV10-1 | TGCGCCAGCAGTGAAAGGCTCGAGTTAGCTTTCTTT | CASSERLELAFF
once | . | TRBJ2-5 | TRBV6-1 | TGTGCCAGCAGTTATCAAGAGGAAGAGACCCAGTACTTC | CASSYQEEETQYF
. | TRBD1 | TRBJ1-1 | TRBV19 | TGTGCCAGTACCTTAACAGGGGACGTTGAAGCTTTCTTT | CASTLTGDVEAFF
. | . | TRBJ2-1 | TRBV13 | TGTGCCAGCAGCTTACAATCGTGGTCCGACTACAATGAGCAGTTCTTC | CASSLQSWSDYNEQFF
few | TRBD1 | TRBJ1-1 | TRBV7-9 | TGTGCCAGCAGCTCTATAGACAGGGCGGATGAAGCTTTCTTT | CASSSIDRADEAFF
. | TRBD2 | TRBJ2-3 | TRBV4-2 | TGTGCCAGCAGGAGCGGGGGGGGATCAGATACGCAGTATTTT | CASRSGGGSDTQYF
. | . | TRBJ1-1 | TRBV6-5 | TGTGCCAGCAGCTTCGAGGGAGGGTCGAACACTGAAGCTTTCTTT | CASSFEGGSNTEAFF
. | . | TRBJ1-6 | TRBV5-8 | TGTGCCAGCAGCTTGGGGCAAGGGCATTCACCCCTCCACTTT | CASSLGQGHSPLHF
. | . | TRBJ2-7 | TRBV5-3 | TGTGCCAGATTGGCCTGCGAGCAGTACTTC | CARLACEQYF
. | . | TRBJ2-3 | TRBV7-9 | TGTGCCAGCAGCCCGTCATTTAATACGCAGTATTTT | CASSPSFNTQYF
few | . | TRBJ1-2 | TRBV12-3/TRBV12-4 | TGTGCCAGCAGTCAGGCGGGCGCCGGTGGCTACACCTTC | CASSQAGAGGYTF
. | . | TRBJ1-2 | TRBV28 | TGTGCCAGCAGTTTAAGTGAGTACGGCGGCTACACCTTC | CASSLSEYGGYTF
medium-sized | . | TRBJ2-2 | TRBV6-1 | TGTGCCAGCAGTGAAGGGGCAGGGCTCACCGGGGAGCTGTTTTTT | CASSEGAGLTGELFF
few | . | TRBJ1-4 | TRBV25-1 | TGTGCCAGCAGTGAATCTTGGGGACGGAATGAAAAACTGTTTTTT | CASSESWGRNEKLFF
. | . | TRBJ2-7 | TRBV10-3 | TGTGCCAGCTCCTCACAGTCCGAGTTCCTGAACGAGCAGTACTTC | CASSSQSEFLNEQYF
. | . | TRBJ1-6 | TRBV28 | TGTGCCAGCAGTCCCCCCGCAGGCGTTAAAAATTCACCCCTCCACTTT | CASSPPAGVKNSPLHF
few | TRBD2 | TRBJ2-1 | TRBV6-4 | TGTGCCAGCAGTGCGGGGACTAGCGGGGACTACAATGAGCAGTTCTTC | CASSAGTSGDYNEQFF
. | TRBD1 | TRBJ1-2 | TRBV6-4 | TGTGCCAGCAGTGGTGACAGGGGGCTTGGTGGCTACACCTTC | CASSGDRGLGGYTF
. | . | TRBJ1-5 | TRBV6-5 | TGTGCCAGCAGACCTCGACAGATGGGCAATCAGCCCCAGCATTTT | CASRPRQMGNQPQHF
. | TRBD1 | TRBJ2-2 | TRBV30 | TGTGCCTGGAGAAGGGGCCACAGGGGGCCCACCGGGGAGCTGTTTTTT | CAWRRGHRGPTGELFF
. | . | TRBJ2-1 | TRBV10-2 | TGCGCCAGCAGTGAGTTTAGGGGTGAGCAGTTCTTC | CASSEFRGEQFF
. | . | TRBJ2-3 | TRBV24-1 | TGTGCCACCAGTGACGCACGCCCGGGGACTCGCACAGATACGCAGTATTTT | CATSDARPGTRTDTQYF
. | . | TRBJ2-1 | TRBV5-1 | TGCGCCAGCAGCTTGGGGGCAGCCTCTTACAATGAGCAGTTCTTC | CASSLGAASYNEQFF
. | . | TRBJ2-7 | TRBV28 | TGTGCCAGCAGTCCCTGGGGAAGTGGGGACTACGAGCAGTACTTC | CASSPWGSGDYEQYF
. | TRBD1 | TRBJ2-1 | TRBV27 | TGTGCCAGCAGTTTCAGACAGGGGTGGGACAATGAGCAGTTCTTC | CASSFRQGWDNEQFF
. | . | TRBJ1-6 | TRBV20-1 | TGCAGTGCTAGTGGACAGCTTAATTCACCCCTCCACTTT | CSASGQLNSPLHF
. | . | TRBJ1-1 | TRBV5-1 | TGCGCCAGCAGCCGAATGGGCAGGGAGGGCACTGAAGCTTTCTTT | CASSRMGREGTEAFF
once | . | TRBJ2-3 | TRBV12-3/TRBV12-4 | TGTGCCAGCAGTTCCACAGATACGCAGTATTTT | CASSSTDTQYF
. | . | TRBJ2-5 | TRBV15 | TGTGCCACCAGCAGAGATCTAGCAGGTGGGGAGACCCAGTACTTC | CATSRDLAGGETQYF
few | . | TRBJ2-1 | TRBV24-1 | TGTGCCACCAGTGGTGGTTCCTACAATGAGCAGTTCTTC | CATSGGSYNEQFF
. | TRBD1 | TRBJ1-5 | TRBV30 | TGTGCCTGGAACAGGGGTGGCAATCAGCCCCAGCATTTT | CAWNRGGNQPQHF
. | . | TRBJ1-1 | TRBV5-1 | TGCGCCAGCAGCTTGGCCTGGGACGGTTACACTGAAGCTTTCTTT | CASSLAWDGYTEAFF
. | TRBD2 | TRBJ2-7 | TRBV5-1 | TGCGCCAGCAGCTACGGGACTAGTGACTACGAGCAGTACTTC | CASSYGTSDYEQYF
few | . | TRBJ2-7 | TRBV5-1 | TGCGCCAGACCTTGGTGCCAGCCCTACGAGCAGTACTTC | CARPWCQPYEQYF
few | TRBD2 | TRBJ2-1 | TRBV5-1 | TGCGCCAGCAGCTGGGACCAAGCGGGGGGCTCTTACAATGAGCAGTTCTTC | CASSWDQAGGSYNEQFF
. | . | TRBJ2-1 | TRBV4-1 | TGCGCCAGCAGCCCGCCGGGCCGCAGCTCCTACAATGAGCAGTTCTTC | CASSPPGRSSYNEQFF
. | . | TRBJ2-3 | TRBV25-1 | TGTGCCAGCAGGAATACGCTCACAGATACGCAGTATTTT | CASRNTLTDTQYF
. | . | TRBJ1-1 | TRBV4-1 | TGCGCCAGCAGCCAAGAATCGCGAGGGGTGAGGAACACTGAAGCTTTCTTT | CASSQESRGVRNTEAFF
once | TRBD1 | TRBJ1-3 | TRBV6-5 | TGTGCCAGCAGCCGGACAGGGGTTGGAAACACCATATATTTT | CASSRTGVGNTIYF